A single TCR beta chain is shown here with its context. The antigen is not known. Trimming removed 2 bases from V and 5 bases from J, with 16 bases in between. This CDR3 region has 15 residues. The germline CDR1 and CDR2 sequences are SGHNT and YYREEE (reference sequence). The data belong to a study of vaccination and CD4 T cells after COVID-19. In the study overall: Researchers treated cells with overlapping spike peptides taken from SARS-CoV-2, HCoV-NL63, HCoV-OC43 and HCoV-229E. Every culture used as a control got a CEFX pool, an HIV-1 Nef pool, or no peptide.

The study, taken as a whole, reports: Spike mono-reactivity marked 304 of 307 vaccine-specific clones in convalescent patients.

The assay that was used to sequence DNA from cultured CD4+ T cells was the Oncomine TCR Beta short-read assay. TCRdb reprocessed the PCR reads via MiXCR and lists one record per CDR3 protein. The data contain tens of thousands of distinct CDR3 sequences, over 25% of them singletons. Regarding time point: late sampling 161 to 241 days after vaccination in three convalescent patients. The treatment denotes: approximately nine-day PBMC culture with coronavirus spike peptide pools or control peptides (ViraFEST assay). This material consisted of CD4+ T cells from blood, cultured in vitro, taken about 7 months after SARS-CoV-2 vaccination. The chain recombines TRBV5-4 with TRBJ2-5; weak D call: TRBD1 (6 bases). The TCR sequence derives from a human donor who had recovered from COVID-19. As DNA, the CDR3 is TGTGCCAGCAGCTTAGGCCCATCAAGGGGGGAGACCCAGTACTTC. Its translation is CASSLGPSRGETQYF.